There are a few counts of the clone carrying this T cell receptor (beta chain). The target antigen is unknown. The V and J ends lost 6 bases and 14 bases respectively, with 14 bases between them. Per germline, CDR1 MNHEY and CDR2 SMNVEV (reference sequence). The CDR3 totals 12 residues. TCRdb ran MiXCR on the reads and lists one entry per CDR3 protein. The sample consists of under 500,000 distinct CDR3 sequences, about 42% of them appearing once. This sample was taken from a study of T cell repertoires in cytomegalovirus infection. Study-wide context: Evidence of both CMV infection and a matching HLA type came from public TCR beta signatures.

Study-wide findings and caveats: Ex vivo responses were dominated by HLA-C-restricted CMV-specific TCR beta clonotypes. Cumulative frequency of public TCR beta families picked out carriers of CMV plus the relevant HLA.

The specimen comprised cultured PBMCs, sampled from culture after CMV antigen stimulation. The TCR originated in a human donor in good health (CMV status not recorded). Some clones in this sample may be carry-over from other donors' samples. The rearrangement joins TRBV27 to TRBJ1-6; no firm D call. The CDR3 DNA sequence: TGTGCCAGCAGCCGCCCTACGGGATCCCTCCACTTT. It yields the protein CASSRPTGSLHF.